This TCR beta chain stems from a study of CD4 T cells in relation to SARS-CoV-2 and coronaviruses. At the level of the study: ViraFEST: roughly 10-day antigen culture of PBMCs, then TCR beta CDR3 sequencing.

Regarding this clone: Its target is unknown.

V lost 3 bases, J lost 6 bases, and 8 bases lay in between. CDR3 size: 12 residues. Survey-level TCR-beta sequencing used DNA from CEF-cultured naive and memory CD4+ T cells. Generated by immunoSEQ multiplex PCR, the TCRdb table keeps only in-frame clones and is missing some. Among 35,000 to 50,000 clones, roughly 87% were seen once, and the ten largest hold approximately 1.5%. The study's findings and limits: Each donor contributed either pre-pandemic or post-infection samples, not both. The cross-reactivity analysis covered only spike protein, not other viral proteins.

The source material was naive CD4+ T cells from PBMCs, cultured in vitro. Documented subset: naive CD4+ T cells isolated by negative enrichment. This receptor was identified in an adult with COVID-19. J is TRBJ1-1 and V is TRBV12-3 or TRBV12-4; D unclear. The CDR3 bases are TGTGCCAGCAGTTTTGGGAGGTCTGAAGCTTTCTTT. This gives the protein CASSFGRSEAFF.